The 11 T cell receptor beta chains listed next were all sequenced from one sample in a study of monozygotic twins with inflammatory bowel disease. TCRdb re-analyzed the 5' RACE reads; it lists each CDR3 protein once, without DNA. The sample has 300,000 to 350,000 distinct CDR3 sequences. Sequenced material: blood. These receptors originate from a human donor with ulcerative colitis or Crohn's disease, or a healthy co-twin of an affected twin (not recorded which).

The rearrangement uses TRBV15 and TRBJ2-5; the TRBD1 assignment by TCRdb is unverifiable without DNA. This CDR3 has 15 amino acids. CDR1 LNHNV and CDR2 YYDKDF come from the germline V gene (reference sequence). CDR3 residues: CATSRDPGPQETQYF.

CDR3 protein: CASSLWKSGNQPQHF. The V and J genes are TRBV28 and TRBJ1-5. The CDR3 spans 15 residues. In germline, CDR1 is MDHEN, CDR2 SYDVKM.

CDR3 sequence: CASSLDVMAPGELFF. The V gene is TRBV12-3 or TRBV12-4, the J gene TRBJ2-2; lacking DNA, the TRBD1 call made by TCRdb goes unchecked. CDR3 length equals 15 residues.

The chain joins TRBV25-1 to TRBJ1-5. The CDR3 is 13 amino acids. The germline V gene encodes CDR1 MGHDK and CDR2 SYGVNS. The CDR3 reads CASSELGSQPQHF.

The chain combines TRBV10-1 with TRBJ1-3; absent DNA, TCRdb's TRBD1 call cannot be checked. Germline lookup yields CDR1 WNHNN and CDR2 SYGVQD (reference sequence). CDR3 length: 17 residues. The chain's CDR3 is CASSGPSRDSYRNTIYF.

This chain uses TRBV3-1 with TRBJ2-1. Looked up from germline, CDR1 is LGHDT and CDR2 is YNNKEL (reference sequence). CDR3 length: 11 amino acids. CDR3 loop: CASSHVNEQFF.

This chain connects TRBV20-1 to TRBJ1-1; the TCRdb call, TRBD1, lacks DNA for checking. The germline CDR1 and CDR2 sequences are DFQATT and SNEGSKA (reference sequence). The CDR3 runs 12 residues. CDR3 region: CSVRTGDLAAFF.

This CDR3 is CASSFNAGAPQHF. The chain combines TRBV12-3 or TRBV12-4 with TRBJ1-5; TCRdb returns TRBD1, unconfirmable since there is no DNA. The CDR3 is 13 amino acids.

The CDR3 spells CASSLGRDNEQFF. The chain recombines TRBV5-1 with TRBJ2-1. Germline loops: CDR1 SGHRS, CDR2 YFSETQ. The CDR3 sequence is 13 residues long. Drawing the rest from reference TRBV5-1 and TRBJ2-1, the complete variable domain is KAGVTQTPRYLIKTRGQQVTLSCSPISGHRSVSWYQQTPGQGLQFLFEYFSETQRNKGNFPGRFSGRQFSNSRSEMNVSTLELGDSALYLCASSLGRDNEQFFGPGTRLTVL.

This sequence joins TRBV20-1 and TRBJ1-1; TCRdb returns TRBD1, unconfirmable since there is no DNA. In germline, CDR1 is DFQATT, CDR2 SNEGSKA (reference sequence). This CDR3 region has 15 residues. CDR3 amino acids: CSARRRAGADTEAFF.

This chain uses TRBV20-1 with TRBJ1-2. This CDR3 spans 14 amino acids. CDR1 is DFQATT, CDR2 SNEGSKA, per germline (reference sequence). The CDR3 region is CSAPGLGNLNGYTF.